The entry below gives a single T cell receptor beta chain sequence along with its context. Here immunoSEQ multiplex PCR was the method, and the copy in TCRdb shows in-frame clones only, minus some. In the table there are 85,000 to 95,000 clones, 82% of which are singletons. The sample originates from a study of Ad26.COV2.S vaccination and SARS-CoV-2 variants. V was shortened by 0 bases and J by 2 bases, with 7 bases between the two germline ends. The germline gives CDR1 MNHNS, CDR2 SASEGT. CDR3 length: 14 residues. The chain combines TRBV6-1 with TRBJ1-2; the D is unclear. This sequence was found in a human donor who had recovered from COVID-19. The sample consisted of peripheral blood, taken after recovery from COVID-19. CDR3 sequence reads: CASSEAADNYGYTF. The CDR3 DNA follows: TGTGCCAGCAGTGAAGCGGCTGACAACTATGGCTACACCTTC.